This TCR beta chain was profiled in a study of T cell responses to AZD1222 COVID-19 vaccine. The CDR3 spans 19 residues. The trim removed 3 bases at V and 2 bases at J, leaving 14 bases unmatched. CDR1 is SGHVS, CDR2 FQNEAQ, per germline. Measured with immunoSEQ multiplex PCR; TCRdb has only the in-frame clones, and not every one. The sample includes more than 100,000 clones, over 75% of them seen just once. The V gene is TRBV7-8, the J gene TRBJ1-5, with 9 bases aligning to TRBD1. Sequencing used peripheral blood, obtained on day 0 of AZD1222 vaccination. The TCR comes from an adult in good health. The CDR3 DNA is TGTGCCAGCAGCTTGTCCCTAGTACAGGGGGCTATCGGCAATCAGCCCCAGCATTTT. It codes for CASSLSLVQGAIGNQPQHF.